The 19 T cell receptor beta chains in this list originate from one sample, sequenced in a study of response to subunit inactivated influenza vaccine. In TCRdb, the RT-PCR reads were re-called with MiXCR into one record per CDR3 protein. The sample consists of 550,000 to 650,000 distinct CDR3 sequences, 10% to 15% of them appearing once. The material sequenced was PBMCs from blood, taken on the day of vaccination. Every receptor here comes from a man aged 50-59 years who received an inactivated influenza vaccine.

This clonotype has a handful of counts. The V call is TRBV20-1, the J call TRBJ2-3; 8 nucleotides align to TRBD1. Germline V gene data show CDR1 as DFQATT and CDR2 as SNEGSKA (reference sequence). V was pared by 0 bases and J by 2 bases, with 7 bases of the junction left unmatched. This CDR3 is built from 16 residues. The CDR3 loop reads CSAREEGQEHTDTQYF. The CDR3, as DNA: TGCAGTGCTAGAGAGGAGGGACAGGAGCACACAGATACGCAGTATTTT.

The gene calls are TRBV9 and TRBJ2-7; TRBD2 is a possible D gene (6 bases). The CDR3 runs 14 residues. Trimming took 4 bases from V and 4 from J, leaving 15 bases between them. Germline CDR1 reads SGDLS; CDR2 reads YYNGEE. The CDR3 nucleotides read TGTGCCAGCAGCAAGCCGGGACTCTCATACGAGCAGTACTTC. This sequence encodes CASSKPGLSYEQYF.

This clonotype has a handful of counts. The chain combines TRBV7-2 with TRBJ1-4, with D maybe TRBD1 (6 bases). The CDR3 length is 16 residues. The V end was cut by 5 bases, the J end by 4 bases, with 17 bases between. CDR1 and CDR2 (germline): SGHTA, FQGNSA. The CDR3 spells CASSQMWGAINEKLFF. The CDR3 DNA follows: TGTGCCAGCAGCCAAATGTGGGGGGCGATTAATGAAAAACTGTTTTTT.

The chain combines TRBV5-1 with TRBJ2-1; 7 positions match TRBD1. The CDR3 spans 15 residues. Germline CDR1 SGHRS, CDR2 YFSETQ. V lost 4 bases, J lost 5 bases, and 9 bases stayed unmatched. CDR3 nucleotides: TGCGCCAGCAGCATTGACCCTCAGGGGGACAATGAGCAGTTCTTC. It specifies CASSIDPQGDNEQFF.

V and J are TRBV10-3 and TRBJ1-1; perhaps TRBD1 as D (6 bases). CDR3 size: 15 residues. V dropped 3 bases and J dropped 5 bases, with 16 bases sitting between them. CDR1 and CDR2 from the germline V gene are ENHRY and SYGVKD. CDR3: CAISEDRGAGTEAFF. As DNA, the CDR3 is TGTGCCATCAGTGAAGATCGGGGGGCTGGAACTGAAGCTTTCTTT.

The chain has TRBV27 and TRBJ2-3, with TRBD1 identical over 10 bases. The J segment lost 1 base and the V segment lost 7 bases, leaving 8 bases of the junction unmatched. This CDR3 is 16 amino acids long. Looked up from germline, CDR1 is MNHEY and CDR2 is SMNVEV (reference sequence). DNA for the CDR3: TGTGCCAGCACCGTTTGGGGGACAGGGGGCACAGATACGCAGTATTTT. Its protein product is CASTVWGTGGTDTQYF.

This clonotype occurred many times. The gene calls are TRBV10-3 and TRBJ2-2; maybe TRBD1 (6 bases). V lost 9 bases and J lost 4, with 12 bases in between. Per the germline V gene, CDR1 is ENHRY and CDR2 is SYGVKD. The CDR3 covers 13 residues. CDR3 bases: TGTGCCATTAAACAGGGAAGCACCGGGGAGCTGTTTTTT. It is translated as CAIKQGSTGELFF.

The chain carries TRBV7-9 and TRBJ2-7; D might be TRBD1 or TRBD2, each matching 5 bases. The V and J ends lost 5 bases and 3 bases respectively, with 17 bases between them. The length of the CDR3 is 15 residues. Germline V gene data show CDR1 as SEHNR and CDR2 as FQNEAQ (reference sequence). CDR3 region: CASSPSSGPSYEQYF. In DNA, the CDR3 is TGTGCCAGCAGCCCTAGTTCGGGACCGAGCTACGAGCAGTACTTC.

V is TRBV5-1 and J is TRBJ2-2; D is unresolved. This CDR3 spans 14 amino acids. In germline, CDR1 is SGHRS, CDR2 YFSETQ. V was pared by 4 bases and J by 6 bases, with 13 bases between. The CDR3 nucleotides read TGCGCCAGCAGCCCCGGGCGAATTTCCGGGGAGCTGTTTTTT. It yields the protein CASSPGRISGELFF.

The chain couples TRBV7-9 to TRBJ2-7, with a weak D call TRBD1 (6 bases). CDR3 length: 15 residues. Per the germline V gene, CDR1 is SEHNR and CDR2 is FQNEAQ (reference sequence). The V gene lost 7 bases and the J gene lost 4 bases, with 20 bases spanning the gap. DNA of the CDR3: TGTGCCAGCAACAAAAATATTGGCAGGGGTTACGAGCAGTACTTC. Amino acid sequence: CASNKNIGRGYEQYF.

The rearrangement uses TRBV19 and TRBJ1-5; maybe TRBD1 (5 bases). This CDR3 has 16 residues. Germline V gives CDR1 LNHDA, CDR2 SQIVND (reference sequence). Between the trimmed V and J ends, which lost 3 bases and 3 bases, there was a span of 15 bases. CDR3 loop: CASSIGGRGLNQPQHF. CDR3 bases: TGTGCCAGTAGTATCGGGGGGAGAGGGCTCAATCAGCCCCAGCATTTT.

This clonotype has a handful of counts. The junction departs from the called germline gene at one end, perhaps through a read error. The V and J genes are TRBV27 and TRBJ2-1; maybe TRBD1 (6 bases). The CDR3 is made up of 13 amino acids. The V gene's germline CDR1 is MNHEY and CDR2 SMNVEV (reference sequence). The CDR3 DNA follows: TGTGCCAGCAAGAGGACCGGGACAAATTATGGGGATTTC. Its protein is CASKRTGTNYGDF.

This clonotype was seen many times. The chain uses TRBV25-1 and TRBJ2-7; a possible D gene is TRBD1 (6 bases). The CDR3 consists of 13 residues. Trimming shortened V by 8 bases and J by 1 base, and 12 bases separated the two germline ends. Germline CDR1 MGHDK, CDR2 SYGVNS. The CDR3 is CASGKDSSYEQYF. The DNA of the CDR3 is TGTGCCAGCGGTAAGGACAGTTCCTACGAGCAGTACTTC.

This clonotype was counted many times. This chain connects TRBV11-2 to TRBJ2-7; possible D gene TRBD2, 6 bases. CDR3 length: 13 residues. Germline V gene data show CDR1 as SGHAT and CDR2 as FQNNGV. The ends were cut back, 2 bases at V and 6 bases at J, with 11 bases in the middle. The CDR3 sequence: CASSLNEGLEQYF. Here the CDR3 DNA reads TGTGCCAGCAGCTTAAATGAGGGACTCGAGCAGTACTTC.

The rearrangement joins TRBV7-2 to TRBJ2-5, with no clear D. Germline V gene data show CDR1 as SGHTA and CDR2 as FQGNSA. The CDR3 is 17 amino acids. The V and J ends lost 4 bases and 5 bases respectively, with 23 bases between them. CDR3 in amino acids: CASSYTFRLSSWETQYF. The CDR3 DNA reads as TGTGCCAGCAGCTATACCTTTCGTCTTTCCAGTTGGGAGACCCAGTACTTC.

The sample holds a few counts of this clonotype. This sequence joins TRBV4-3 and TRBJ2-5; 7 nucleotides agree with TRBD1. The CDR3 covers 15 residues. Per germline, CDR1 LGHNA and CDR2 YSLEER. Trimming at V came to 0 bases and at J to 4 bases, leaving 5 bases not matched to a gene. In DNA, the CDR3 is TGCGCCAGCAGCCAAGACGCACAGGGGTCAGAGACCCAGTACTTC. Its translation is CASSQDAQGSETQYF.

The rearrangement links TRBV6-1 to TRBJ2-4; no firm D call. The germline gives CDR1 MNHNS, CDR2 SASEGT. This CDR3 contains 15 residues. The V end was cut by 6 bases, the J end by 0 bases, with 12 bases between. The CDR3 DNA reads TGTGCCAGCAGCGAAATAGGGCGAGCCAAAAACATTCAGTACTTC. It codes for CASSEIGRAKNIQYF.

V and J are TRBV2 and TRBJ2-1; weak D call: TRBD2 (6 bases). Trimming stripped 5 bases from V and 10 bases from J, with 15 bases between. CDR1 SNHLY and CDR2 FYNNEI come from the germline V gene. CDR3 size: 13 residues. The CDR3 region has the DNA TGTGCCAGCAGTCTTCCGGAGGGAGGCGAGCAGTTCTTC. Translating it yields CASSLPEGGEQFF. The full variable domain, with the rest looked up from reference TRBV2 and TRBJ2-1, is EPEVTQTPSHQVTQMGQEVILRCVPISNHLYFYWYRQILGQKVEFLVSFYNNEISEKSEIFDDQFSVERPDGSNFTLKIRSTKLEDSAMYFCASSLPEGGEQFFGPGTRLTVL.

This clonotype was found a few times. The chain recombines TRBV20-1 with TRBJ2-3; TRBD2 matches 7 bases. V dropped 0 bases and J dropped 1; count of bases not matched to a gene: 1. Germline V gives CDR1 DFQATT, CDR2 SNEGSKA (reference sequence). The CDR3 runs 14 residues. The CDR3 here is CSARDTSGTDTQYF. CDR3 DNA: TGCAGTGCTAGAGACACTAGCGGCACAGATACGCAGTATTTT.